Presented here are 7 T cell receptor beta chains from one specimen sequenced in a study of shared clonotypes between healthy human individuals (TCRdb year 2020). Library preparation was by the immunoSEQ multiplex PCR assay. The table was pulled from immuneACCESS by TCRdb, which kept in-frame rearrangements only. Such tables lose some clones; where checked, under half of the loss comes from unresolved V genes, and the rest has no known cause. The sample table contains fewer than 600,000 clones; only one count was recorded for about 76% of them. The ten largest clonotypes hold 13% of the sample. Specimen: PBMCs. The receptors stem from a woman aged 40 to 50 in good health. Some clones in this sample may be carry-over from other donors' samples.

The chain is built from TRBV28 and TRBJ2-7; TRBD1 agrees at 8 bases. The CDR3 covers 13 residues. CDR1 is MDHEN, CDR2 SYDVKM, per germline. Trimming removed 4 bases from V and 6 bases from J; junction bases left unmatched: 5. CDR3 DNA: TGTGCCAGCAGTTCGTTCACAGGGGGCGAGCAGTACTTC. Protein: CASSSFTGGEQYF.

The sample holds many counts of this clone. The rearrangement links TRBV4-2 to TRBJ2-5; 10 nucleotides match TRBD2. The CDR3 loop spans 15 amino acids. V lost 1 base, J lost 6 bases, and 5 bases stayed unmatched. The germline CDR1 and CDR2 sequences are LGHNA and YNFKEQ. The CDR3 nucleotides read TGTGCCAGCAGCCAAGTTCTAGCGGGAGCAAAGACCCAGTACTTC. Its protein product is CASSQVLAGAKTQYF.

The chain links TRBV6-1 to TRBJ1-2; D unresolved. V was trimmed by 5 bases and J by 8 bases, leaving 18 bases between them. The CDR3 covers 14 residues. The germline V gene has CDR1 MNHNS and CDR2 SASEGT. CDR3 DNA sequence: TGTGCCAGCAGTCCCTGGTCGCCCGGCAGGGGCTACACCTTC. Its translation is CASSPWSPGRGYTF.

The DNA of the CDR3 is TGTGCCACCAGCGGGGACCTAAGGGCTGAAGCTTTCTTT. The encoded protein is CATSGDLRAEAFF. The chain combines TRBV2 with TRBJ1-1, with D possibly matching TRBD1 (5 bases). Trimming cost V 10 bases and J 6 bases, with 18 bases left between them. Germline values: CDR1 SNHLY, CDR2 FYNNEI. The CDR3 totals 13 residues.

The chain joins TRBV7-6 to TRBJ2-3, with unresolved D. With 0 bases removed from V and 2 bases from J, the gap between germline ends came to 9 bases. The CDR3 sequence is 15 residues long. The V gene's germline CDR1 is SGHVS and CDR2 FNYEAQ. The CDR3, as DNA: TGTGCCAGCAGCTTAGCGGCCCTTCCCACAGATACGCAGTATTTT. This translates into CASSLAALPTDTQYF.

The rearrangement joins TRBV10-3 to TRBJ1-6; no reliable D call. V gave up 4 bases and J gave up 7 bases, with 11 bases separating them. Germline lookup yields CDR1 ENHRY and CDR2 SYGVKD. The CDR3 sequence is 14 residues long. DNA for the CDR3: TGTGCCATCAGTGCTCAGGTAGCAAATTCACCCCTCCACTTT. This codes for CAISAQVANSPLHF.

The rearrangement joins TRBV4-3 to TRBJ1-6, with D maybe TRBD1 (5 bases). This CDR3 contains 17 residues. The V end was cut by 0 bases, the J end by 7 bases, with 16 bases between. Per the germline V gene, CDR1 is LGHNA and CDR2 is YSLEER. CDR3 bases: TGCGCCAGCAGCCAAGATGTGGGGGTTACCGGGAATTCACCCCTCCACTTT. It yields the protein CASSQDVGVTGNSPLHF.